The 22 T cell receptor beta chains below come from one sample, sequenced in a study of cytomegalovirus exposure and HLA in healthy donors. Primers included in the PCR were 60 Vbeta and 13 Jbeta primers. Clones were sequenced by immunoSEQ multiplex PCR, and TCRdb holds only the in-frame ones, with some missing. The sample yields 200,000 to 250,000 clones, over 65% seen once. Source material: PBMCs. Every receptor here comes from a young man in good health and CMV-seronegative.

Only one count was recorded for this clone. The chain couples TRBV6-5 to TRBJ2-7; perhaps TRBD2 as D (7 bases). The CDR3 is made up of 14 amino acids. V lost 6 bases, J lost 2 bases, and 14 bases lay in between. Germline V gene lookup returns CDR1 MNHEY and CDR2 SVGAGI. CDR3 DNA sequence: TGTGCCAGCAGCCTAGGGGGGGTGGCCTACGAGCAGTACTTC. This encodes CASSLGGVAYEQYF.

The chain has TRBV7-2 and TRBJ2-7; the D gene is possibly TRBD1 (7 bases). Between the trimmed V and J ends, which lost 5 bases and 7 bases, there was a span of 15 bases. This CDR3 has 13 amino acids. Per germline, CDR1 SGHTA and CDR2 FQGNSA. The DNA for the CDR3 is TGTGCCAGCAGCACCTCAGGGGGGTTGGAGCAGTACTTC. It specifies CASSTSGGLEQYF.

The rearrangement uses TRBV18 and TRBJ1-5; TRBD1 matches at 11 bases. Trimming took 6 bases from V and 5 from J; bases not matched to a gene: 9. Germline lookup yields CDR1 KGHSH and CDR2 LQKENI. The CDR3 has 16 amino acids. As DNA, the CDR3 is TGTGCCAGCTCCCAACTCGGACAGGGGGCCGATCAGCCCCAGCATTTT. The encoded protein is CASSQLGQGADQPQHF.

Only one count was recorded for this clone. V gene TRBV4-1 combines with J gene TRBJ2-5, with D tentatively TRBD2 (6 bases). The ends were cut back, 4 bases at V and 4 bases at J, with 10 bases in the middle. The CDR3 is made up of 13 amino acids. Germline-derived CDR1 and CDR2 are MGHRA and YSYEKL. CDR3 region: CASSLPGGETQYF. CDR3 bases: TGCGCCAGCAGCCTCCCCGGGGGAGAGACCCAGTACTTC.

This chain links TRBV5-1 with TRBJ2-7; maybe TRBD1 (5 bases). Germline V gives CDR1 SGHRS, CDR2 YFSETQ. With 0 bases removed from V and 0 bases from J, the gap between germline ends came to 16 bases. The CDR3 totals 17 residues. As DNA, the CDR3 is TGCGCCAGCAGCTTGGTCATTGACAGCCGAACCTCCTACGAGCAGTACTTC. As protein: CASSLVIDSRTSYEQYF.

This chain uses TRBV7-3 with TRBJ2-3; 10 nucleotides agree with TRBD2. This CDR3 is 14 amino acids long. J gave up 0 bases and V 6 bases, and 0 bases lay outside the gene matches. Looked up from germline, CDR1 is SGHTA and CDR2 is FQGTGA. The CDR3 spells CASRTSGSTDTQYF. CDR3 DNA: TGTGCCAGCAGGACTAGCGGGAGCACAGATACGCAGTATTTT.

The chain recombines TRBV14 with TRBJ2-1, with a tentative D call TRBD1 (5 bases). Between the trimmed V and J ends, which lost 0 bases and 6 bases, there was a span of 15 bases. CDR3 length equals 16 residues. The germline CDR1 and CDR2 sequences are SGHDN and FVKESK. Here the CDR3 DNA reads TGTGCCAGCAGCCAAGACAACAGGTTCGGAGTCAATGAGCAGTTCTTC. Its protein product is CASSQDNRFGVNEQFF.

This clone came up a few times. The V call is TRBV9, the J call TRBJ2-7; 9 positions match TRBD1. After removal of 3 bases from V and 4 bases from J, the junction contained 11 bases not matched to a gene. Germline CDR1 is SGDLS and CDR2 is YYNGEE. The CDR3 is made up of 16 amino acids. The CDR3 loop reads CASSATGGQGMYEQYF. In nucleotides, the CDR3 is TGTGCCAGCAGCGCAACGGGGGGACAGGGCATGTACGAGCAGTACTTC. Looking up the rest from reference TRBV9 and TRBJ2-7 gives the full variable domain: DSGVTQTPKHLITATGQRVTLRCSPRSGDLSVYWYQQSLDQGLQFLIQYYNGEERAKGNILERFSAQQFPDLHSELNLSSLELGDSALYFCASSATGGQGMYEQYFGPGTRLTVT.

The rearrangement links TRBV5-1 to TRBJ2-6; D not resolved. The CDR3 loop spans 16 amino acids. Trimming took 2 bases from V and 0 from J, leaving 9 bases between them. The germline CDR1 and CDR2 sequences are SGHRS and YFSETQ. CDR3 sequence: CASSFLFLSGANVLTF. CDR3 DNA sequence: TGCGCCAGCAGCTTTTTATTCCTCTCTGGGGCCAACGTCCTGACTTTC.

The rearrangement links TRBV29-1 to TRBJ2-1; a possible D gene is TRBD1 (6 bases). CDR3 length: 15 amino acids. CDR1 SQVTM and CDR2 ANQGSEA come from the germline V gene. V lost 5 bases and J 4 bases, leaving 18 bases between the germline ends. DNA for the CDR3: TGCAGCGTTAGGGGGATGGGCAGGGAATACAATGAGCAGTTCTTC. Translated: CSVRGMGREYNEQFF.

This sequence joins TRBV7-3 and TRBJ1-1; a weak D match, TRBD1 (5 bases). The ends were cut back, 4 bases at V and 1 base at J, with 7 bases in the middle. CDR1 and CDR2 (germline): SGHTA, FQGTGA. CDR3 length: 13 residues. The CDR3 reads CASSSQANTEAFF. The CDR3 nucleotides read TGTGCCAGCAGCTCACAGGCGAACACTGAAGCTTTCTTT.

The chain is built from TRBV30 and TRBJ1-1; TRBD1 might be the D (6 bases). The CDR3 length is 13 residues. Germline V gives CDR1 GTSNPN, CDR2 SVGIG (reference sequence). Trimming shortened V by 7 bases and J by 5 bases, and 17 bases separated the two germline ends. CDR3 nucleotides: TGTGCCTTGCAACAGGGCTTTGTGACTGAAGCTTTCTTT. Its protein product is CALQQGFVTEAFF. The full variable domain, rest sourced from reference TRBV30 and TRBJ1-1, is SQTIHQWPATLVQPVGSPLSLECTVEGTSNPNLYWYRQAAGRGLQLLFYSVGIGQISSEVPQNLSASRPQDRQFILSSKKLLLSDSGFYLCALQQGFVTEAFFGQGTRLTVV.

The V gene is TRBV6-5, the J gene TRBJ1-2; weak D call: TRBD1 (6 bases). CDR1 MNHEY and CDR2 SVGAGI come from the germline V gene. Deletions cut 2 bases from V and 8 bases from J, with 18 bases between. CDR3 length: 15 residues. The DNA of the CDR3 is TGTGCCAGCAGTTACATCCTAGGGGGGGCCGGAGGCTACACCTTC. Translation: CASSYILGGAGGYTF.

The V call is TRBV10-3, the J call TRBJ1-2; possibly TRBD1 for D (6 bases). This CDR3 has 16 amino acids. Deletions cut 4 bases from V and 0 bases from J, with 15 bases between. CDR1 is ENHRY and CDR2 is SYGVKD in the germline V gene. Here the CDR3 DNA reads TGTGCCATCAGTGTGAGGCGGGGGGCCTCTAACTATGGCTACACCTTC. Encoded protein: CAISVRRGASNYGYTF.

The chain links TRBV4-2 to TRBJ2-7; 7 nucleotides match TRBD1. Germline assignment: CDR1 LGHNA and CDR2 YNFKEQ. The CDR3 has 13 amino acids. The V and J ends lost 5 bases and 6 bases, in that order; junction bases with no gene match: 7. The CDR3 spells CASSSENRGEQYF. The CDR3 DNA is TGTGCCAGCAGCTCAGAAAACAGGGGCGAGCAGTACTTC.

The V call is TRBV6-1, the J call TRBJ2-7; 8 bases agree with TRBD1. Trimming removed 6 bases from V and 7 bases from J; junction bases left unmatched: 5. The CDR3 is 12 amino acids. Germline V gene data show CDR1 as MNHNS and CDR2 as SASEGT. The CDR3 DNA reads TGTGCCAGCAGGGACAGGGCGGGTGAGCAGTACTTC. Translating gives CASRDRAGEQYF.

The V and J genes are TRBV30 and TRBJ2-2; D gene ambiguous. CDR1 is GTSNPN and CDR2 is SVGIG in the germline V gene (reference sequence). This CDR3 region has 11 residues. The V and J ends lost 4 bases and 6 bases respectively, with 6 bases between them. CDR3 bases: TGTGCCTGGAAAGCCCCCGGGGAGCTGTTTTTT. Protein product: CAWKAPGELFF. Supplemented by reference TRBV30 and TRBJ2-2, the full variable domain reads SQTIHQWPATLVQPVGSPLSLECTVEGTSNPNLYWYRQAAGRGLQLLFYSVGIGQISSEVPQNLSASRPQDRQFILSSKKLLLSDSGFYLCAWKAPGELFFGEGSRLTVL.

The chain uses TRBV7-6 and TRBJ1-1, with D possibly matching TRBD1 (6 bases). The CDR3 covers 17 residues. V lost 5 bases and J lost 0, with 19 bases in between. Germline V gene data show CDR1 as SGHVS and CDR2 as FNYEAQ. The CDR3 spells CASSLRGRITMNTEAFF. The CDR3 bases are TGTGCCAGCAGCCTCAGGGGCAGAATTACTATGAACACTGAAGCTTTCTTT.

The V call is TRBV18, the J call TRBJ2-1; 11 positions agree with TRBD2. The CDR3 sequence is 15 residues long. CDR1 is KGHSH, CDR2 LQKENI, per germline. V was clipped by 3 bases and J by 7 bases; unmatched bases: 5. The CDR3: CASSPTSGSMNEQFF. CDR3 coding DNA: TGTGCCAGCTCACCCACTAGCGGGAGTATGAATGAGCAGTTCTTC.

J is TRBJ2-7 and V is TRBV11-2; TRBD1 or TRBD2 may be the D gene (5 bases each). CDR3 length: 15 residues. The V end lost 5 bases, the J end lost 2 bases, and 16 bases lay between the germline ends. Germline V lookup: CDR1 SGHAT, CDR2 FQNNGV. The CDR3 is CASSLGTGWAYEQYF. The CDR3 nucleotides are TGTGCCAGCAGCCTAGGGACGGGATGGGCCTACGAGCAGTACTTC. Full variable domain (outside the CDR3, taken from reference TRBV11-2 and TRBJ2-7): EAGVAQSPRYKIIEKRQSVAFWCNPISGHATLYWYQQILGQGPKLLIQFQNNGVVDDSQLPKDRFSAERLKGVDSTLKIQPAKLEDSAVYLCASSLGTGWAYEQYFGPGTRLTVT.

This clone came up a few times. The chain is built from TRBV14 and TRBJ2-1, with TRBD2 matching 11 bases. The CDR3 runs 19 residues. V was pared by 4 bases and J by 7 bases, with 18 bases of the junction left unmatched. The germline V gene has CDR1 SGHDN and CDR2 FVKESK. Written as DNA, the CDR3 is TGTGCCAGCAGCCCAAGGACGGGACTAGCGGAGACCAGGATGAATGAGCAGTTCTTC. Protein sequence: CASSPRTGLAETRMNEQFF.

This clone was found once. CDR3 residues: CATSGTSGSQFF. The CDR3 DNA follows: TGTGCCACCAGCGGGACTAGCGGGAGTCAGTTCTTC. The genes are TRBV15 and TRBJ2-1; TRBD2 agrees at 14 bases. Germline assignment: CDR1 LNHNV and CDR2 YYDKDF (reference sequence). The CDR3 loop spans 12 amino acids. V trimming: 5 bases; J trimming: 13 bases; junction bases outside the gene matches: 1.